The rows below give T cell receptor beta chains drawn from one sample of a study of blood T cell repertoires in COVID-19. Clones were sequenced by immunoSEQ multiplex PCR, and TCRdb holds only the in-frame ones, with some missing. The table shows roughly 290,000 clones, with 65% to 85% occurring only once. Input material: peripheral blood. These receptors were obtained from a person aged 70 to 85 with COVID-19, enrolled during active disease. Each CDR3 is given with its conserved first and last residue. Fields, in order: clone size, J gene, V gene, CDR3 protein. Clone size is not always given. Where it is, it says once, few, many or a class for expanded clones.

clone size: .
J gene: TRBJ2-3
V gene: TRBV5-4
CDR3 protein: CASSLPDRATDTQYF

clone size: .
J gene: TRBJ2-2
V gene: TRBV7-3
CDR3 protein: CASSFGGPNTGELFF

clone size: .
J gene: TRBJ1-2
V gene: TRBV5-7
CDR3 protein: CASSLTGLNYGYTF

clone size: .
J gene: TRBJ1-3
V gene: TRBV7-2
CDR3 protein: CASSFPGSRNTIYF

clone size: .
J gene: TRBJ2-7
V gene: TRBV28
CDR3 protein: CASSLARGVSYEQYF

clone size: .
J gene: TRBJ2-3
V gene: TRBV5-4
CDR3 protein: CASSPGLAGVGTQYF

clone size: .
J gene: TRBJ1-4
V gene: TRBV7-9
CDR3 protein: CASSFSQGGEKLFF

clone size: .
J gene: TRBJ2-7
V gene: TRBV3-1/TRBV3-2
CDR3 protein: CASSQGTGGEQYF

clone size: .
J gene: TRBJ2-1
V gene: TRBV11-2
CDR3 protein: CASSRRAAGVTPYNEQFF

clone size: .
J gene: TRBJ1-5
V gene: TRBV7-2
CDR3 protein: CASSMGTGLSNQPQHF

clone size: .
J gene: TRBJ1-4
V gene: TRBV6-5
CDR3 protein: CASAEQDSFEKLFF

clone size: .
J gene: TRBJ1-4
V gene: TRBV28
CDR3 protein: CASSLLEGATNEKLFF

clone size: .
J gene: TRBJ2-3
V gene: TRBV11-2
CDR3 protein: CASTATTSITDTQYF

clone size: .
J gene: TRBJ2-2
V gene: TRBV27
CDR3 protein: CASSLLAASNTGELFF

clone size: .
J gene: TRBJ1-1
V gene: TRBV28
CDR3 protein: CASSLFRRPVTEAFF

clone size: .
J gene: TRBJ2-1
V gene: TRBV7-2
CDR3 protein: CASSLARGIAGGLDEQFF

clone size: .
J gene: TRBJ1-2
V gene: TRBV6-2/TRBV6-3
CDR3 protein: CASSYSGQGYGYTF

clone size: .
J gene: TRBJ1-6
V gene: TRBV7-3
CDR3 protein: CASSPGSLQNSPLHF

clone size: .
J gene: TRBJ2-3
V gene: TRBV5-8
CDR3 protein: CASSLSEGFITDTQYF

clone size: .
J gene: TRBJ2-2
V gene: TRBV27
CDR3 protein: CASSWDREAGELFF

clone size: .
J gene: TRBJ2-3
V gene: TRBV11-3
CDR3 protein: CASSLGGGGVDTQYF

clone size: .
J gene: TRBJ2-6
V gene: TRBV27
CDR3 protein: CASRDRGPSGANVLTF

clone size: .
J gene: TRBJ2-1
V gene: TRBV18
CDR3 protein: CASSPEGAGYNEQFF

clone size: .
J gene: TRBJ2-1
V gene: TRBV18
CDR3 protein: CASSRIGQPWGDNEQFF

clone size: .
J gene: TRBJ2-3
V gene: TRBV10-3
CDR3 protein: CAISESRLAGVSTDTQYF

clone size: .
J gene: TRBJ2-5
V gene: TRBV18
CDR3 protein: CASSPGRETQYF

clone size: .
J gene: TRBJ1-2
V gene: TRBV7-8
CDR3 protein: CASSPGNRVNYGYTF

clone size: .
J gene: TRBJ2-5
V gene: TRBV11-2
CDR3 protein: CASSSRSGTGGVKETQYF

clone size: .
J gene: TRBJ1-2
V gene: TRBV7-9
CDR3 protein: CAAALGGVANYGYTF

clone size: .
J gene: TRBJ2-4
V gene: TRBV6-5
CDR3 protein: CASTPILAKNIQYF

clone size: .
J gene: TRBJ1-3
V gene: TRBV5-4
CDR3 protein: CASSSRTDSGNTIYF

clone size: few
J gene: TRBJ1-4
V gene: TRBV6-6
CDR3 protein: CASSYGPGLRNEKLFF

clone size: .
J gene: TRBJ2-2
V gene: TRBV7-8
CDR3 protein: CASSADRGSGELFF

clone size: once
J gene: TRBJ2-3
V gene: TRBV13
CDR3 protein: CASSLGPRDTQYF

clone size: .
J gene: TRBJ1-2
V gene: TRBV19
CDR3 protein: CASSADRQSNYGYTF

clone size: .
J gene: TRBJ2-1
V gene: TRBV5-6
CDR3 protein: CASSLARNEQFF

clone size: .
J gene: TRBJ2-1
V gene: TRBV4-3
CDR3 protein: CASSQTEYNEQFF

clone size: .
J gene: TRBJ2-1
V gene: TRBV19
CDR3 protein: CASSRGDSYNEQFF

clone size: .
J gene: TRBJ1-1
V gene: TRBV19
CDR3 protein: CASSPRTGGTEAFF

clone size: .
J gene: TRBJ2-7
V gene: TRBV7-2
CDR3 protein: CASSLDPSPYEQYF

clone size: .
J gene: TRBJ1-1
V gene: TRBV2
CDR3 protein: CASSERTGRKDDTEAFF

clone size: .
J gene: TRBJ1-5
V gene: TRBV19
CDR3 protein: CASSIRDRVYQPQHF

clone size: .
J gene: TRBJ1-3
V gene: TRBV13
CDR3 protein: CASSPSIWTRTGNTIYF

clone size: .
J gene: TRBJ2-1
V gene: TRBV7-9
CDR3 protein: CASIGAGGPSSSYNEQFF

clone size: .
J gene: TRBJ1-2
V gene: TRBV6-1
CDR3 protein: CASSEWRTGEDYGYTF

clone size: .
J gene: TRBJ2-5
V gene: TRBV6-5
CDR3 protein: CAGKQGGVETQYF

clone size: .
J gene: TRBJ2-1
V gene: TRBV7-2
CDR3 protein: CASSLSQGRNEQFF

clone size: .
J gene: TRBJ2-7
V gene: TRBV28
CDR3 protein: CASSFPRLAGEGNEQYF